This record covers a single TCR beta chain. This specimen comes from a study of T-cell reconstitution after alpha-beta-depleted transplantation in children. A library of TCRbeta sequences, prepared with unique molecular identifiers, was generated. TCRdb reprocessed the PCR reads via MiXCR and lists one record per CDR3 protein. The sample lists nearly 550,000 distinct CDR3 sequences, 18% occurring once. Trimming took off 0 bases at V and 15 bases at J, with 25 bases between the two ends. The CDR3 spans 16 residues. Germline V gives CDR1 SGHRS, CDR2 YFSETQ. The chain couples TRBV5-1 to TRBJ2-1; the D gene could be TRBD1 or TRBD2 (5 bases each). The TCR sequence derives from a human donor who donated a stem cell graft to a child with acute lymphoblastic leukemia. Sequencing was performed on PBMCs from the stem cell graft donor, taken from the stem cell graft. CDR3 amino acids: CASSLASGTQGLVLFF. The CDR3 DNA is TGCGCCAGCAGCTTGGCCTCGGGGACCCAGGGTCTTGTACTGTTCTTC.